This paragraph reports one TCR beta chain. The CDR3 is 16 amino acids. CDR1 is SGDLS and CDR2 is YYNGEE in the germline V gene. Deletions cut 1 base from V and 4 bases from J, with 12 bases between. This sample was included in a study of blood T cell repertoires in COVID-19. In the original processing: Amplification of reference gene primers provided the estimated nucleated cell counts. Generated by immunoSEQ multiplex PCR, the TCRdb table keeps only in-frame clones and is missing some. V and J calls and clone size are copied from that table; D and trimming were computed from the DNA. The data contain 250,000 to 300,000 clones, 70% to 90% of them singletons.

The sequence derives from a man aged 18-30 years with active or convalescent COVID-19. The sample comprised peripheral blood. The chain employs TRBV9 and TRBJ2-6; no clear D. CDR3 DNA: TGTGCCAGCAGCGTAAACCCAGGTTACGGGGCCAACGTCCTGACTTTC. This translates into CASSVNPGYGANVLTF. Filled out from reference TRBV9 and TRBJ2-6, the complete variable domain reads DSGVTQTPKHLITATGQRVTLRCSPRSGDLSVYWYQQSLDQGLQFLIQYYNGEERAKGNILERFSAQQFPDLHSELNLSSLELGDSALYFCASSVNPGYGANVLTFGAGSRLTVL.